Reported below is one TCR beta chain. The sample is drawn from a study of spatial heterogeneity in lung cancer. Study-wide context: Sequencing covered available follow-up PBMC samples collected a median of about two years after resection. There were, on average, more than eight raw-read appearances for each unique TCR and UMI combination.

V was trimmed by 4 bases and J by 4 bases, leaving 8 bases between them. The CDR3 is 12 amino acids. Germline V CDR1 and CDR2: SNHLY, FYNNEI. TCRdb re-called the 5' RACE reads with MiXCR, one entry per CDR3 protein. The sample includes roughly 70,000 distinct CDR3 sequences, around 9.3% of them seen just once. Specified time point: blood at routine non-recurrence follow-up after resection. Whole RNA, isolated from tumor, nontumor lung or frozen PBMC, was sequenced without prior sorting. This chain links TRBV2 with TRBJ2-7; D not certain. This TCR came from a female donor with early-stage non-small cell lung cancer. The specimen comprised PBMCs, sampled at follow-up. The CDR3 DNA sequence: TGTGCCAGCAGTGGACTGCCTTACGAGCAGTACTTC. Its protein product is CASSGLPYEQYF.